The rows below give T cell receptor beta chains drawn from one sample of a study of blood T cell repertoires in COVID-19. The assay was immunoSEQ multiplex PCR, and TCRdb's table has in-frame clones only and misses some. This sample has 250,000 to 350,000 clones, with around nine tenths found just once. Sequencing input: peripheral blood. These receptors came from a woman aged 30 to 39 with COVID-19, enrolled during active disease. The CDR3 runs from the conserved cysteine through the conserved F or W. A D gene is named only where the DNA matches it firmly. A row's size may be missing; if present it is once, few, many or a size class.

J gene | V gene | clone size | D gene | CDR3 protein | CDR3 DNA
TRBJ1-6 | TRBV3-1/TRBV3-2 | NA | TRBD1 | CASSQGQGRNSPLHF | TGTGCCAGCAGCCAGGGACAGGGTCGGAATTCACCCCTCCACTTT
TRBJ1-1 | TRBV30 | NA | TRBD1 | CAWSKMTGAFF | TGTGCCTGGAGTAAAATGACAGGGGCTTTCTTT
TRBJ1-1 | TRBV4-1 | once | TRBD1 | CASSQVRGPDTEAFF | TGCGCCAGCAGCCAAGTCAGGGGGCCGGACACTGAAGCTTTCTTT
TRBJ1-6 | TRBV19 | NA | TRBD1 | CASRGQPFVTDNSPLHF | TGTGCCAGTAGGGGACAGCCCTTCGTGACCGATAATTCACCCCTCCACTTT
TRBJ1-1 | TRBV15 | once | TRBD1 | CATSGGQVNTEAFF | TGTGCCACCAGCGGGGGACAGGTAAACACTGAAGCTTTCTTT
TRBJ1-5 | TRBV11-2 | once | NA | CASSLDLGQPQHF | TGTGCCAGCAGCCTCGACCTGGGCCAGCCCCAGCATTTT
TRBJ1-3 | TRBV9 | few | NA | CASSVGGSSGNTIYF | TGTGCCAGCAGCGTAGGGGGCTCCTCTGGAAACACCATATATTTT
TRBJ2-3 | TRBV9 | NA | TRBD2 | CASSVELAGGGDTQYF | TGTGCCAGCAGCGTAGAACTAGCGGGAGGAGGAGATACGCAGTATTTT
TRBJ1-5 | TRBV6-6 | NA | TRBD1 | CASSKLGQGRTQPQHF | TGTGCCAGCAGTAAACTGGGACAGGGGAGGACTCAGCCCCAGCATTTT
TRBJ1-6 | TRBV27 | NA | NA | CASSLFGRDNSPLHF | TGTGCCAGCAGTTTATTTGGCAGGGATAATTCACCCCTCCACTTT
TRBJ2-1 | TRBV12-5 | NA | TRBD1 | CASGRTGGYNEQFF | TGTGCTAGTGGCCGGACAGGGGGATACAATGAGCAGTTCTTC
TRBJ2-2 | TRBV7-3 | once | TRBD2 | CASSSTSGIVPGELFF | TGTGCCAGCAGCTCGACTAGCGGGATCGTTCCCGGGGAGCTGTTTTTT
TRBJ2-2 | TRBV11-3 | NA | TRBD1 | CASSSRQGPGELFF | TGTGCCAGCAGCTCCAGACAGGGGCCCGGGGAGCTGTTTTTT
TRBJ2-1 | TRBV19 | few | NA | CASSIVGRNEQFF | TGTGCCAGTAGTATCGTGGGCCGGAATGAGCAGTTCTTC
TRBJ1-1 | TRBV24-1 | NA | NA | CATSDGGAESTEAFF | TGTGCCACCAGTGATGGAGGGGCGGAGTCCACTGAAGCTTTCTTT
TRBJ2-1 | TRBV9 | NA | NA | CASSPQGGSYNEQFF | TGTGCCAGCAGCCCCCAAGGGGGATCCTACAATGAGCAGTTCTTC